Reported below is one T cell receptor (beta chain). Assay: immunoSEQ multiplex PCR; the TCRdb copy retains only in-frame clones and omits some. Of approximately 53,000 clones listed, around nine tenths are singletons. This entry belongs to a study of T cell changes during pregnancy in multiple sclerosis. The clonotype originates from a female donor with multiple sclerosis, enrolled in a pregnancy study. Sequences were derived from CD4+ T cells from peripheral blood mononuclear cells, sampled before pregnancy.

The CDR3 sequence is CASRERQNRNTEAFF. Written as DNA, the CDR3 is TGTGCCAGCAGGGAACGACAGAATCGGAACACTGAAGCTTTCTTT. V gene TRBV2 combines with J gene TRBJ1-1; a possible D gene is TRBD1 (5 bases). V was cut by 6 bases and J by 1 base, with 15 bases left in between. Per germline, CDR1 SNHLY and CDR2 FYNNEI. The CDR3 runs 15 residues.